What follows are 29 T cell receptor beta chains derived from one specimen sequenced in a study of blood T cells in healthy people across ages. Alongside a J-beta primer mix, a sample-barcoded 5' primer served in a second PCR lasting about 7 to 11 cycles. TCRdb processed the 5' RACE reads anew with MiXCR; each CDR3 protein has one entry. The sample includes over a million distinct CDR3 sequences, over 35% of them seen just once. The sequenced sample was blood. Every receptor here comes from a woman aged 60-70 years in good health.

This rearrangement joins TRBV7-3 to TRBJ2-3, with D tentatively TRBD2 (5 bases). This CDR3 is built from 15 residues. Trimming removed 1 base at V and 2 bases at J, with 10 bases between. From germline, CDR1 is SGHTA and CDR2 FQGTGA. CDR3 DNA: TGTGCCAGCAGCTTAAGTGGGAGTTTCACAGATACGCAGTATTTT. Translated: CASSLSGSFTDTQYF.

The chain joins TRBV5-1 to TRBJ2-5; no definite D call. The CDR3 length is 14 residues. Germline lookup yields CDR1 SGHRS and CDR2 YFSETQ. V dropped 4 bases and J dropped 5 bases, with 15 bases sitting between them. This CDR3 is CASSVEGFGETQYF. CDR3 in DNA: TGCGCCAGCAGCGTGGAAGGGTTCGGGGAGACCCAGTACTTC.

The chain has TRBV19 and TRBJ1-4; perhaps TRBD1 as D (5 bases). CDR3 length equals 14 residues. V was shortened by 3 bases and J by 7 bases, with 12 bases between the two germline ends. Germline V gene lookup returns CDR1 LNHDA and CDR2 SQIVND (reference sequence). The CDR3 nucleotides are TGTGCCAGTAGTATGGTGTCAGGGACTGAAAAACTGTTTTTT. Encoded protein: CASSMVSGTEKLFF.

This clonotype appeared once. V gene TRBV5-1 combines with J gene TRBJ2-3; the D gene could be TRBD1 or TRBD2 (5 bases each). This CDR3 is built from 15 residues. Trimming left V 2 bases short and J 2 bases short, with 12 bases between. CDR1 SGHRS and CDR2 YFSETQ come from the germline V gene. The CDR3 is CASSLSVGATDTQYF. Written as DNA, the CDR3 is TGCGCCAGCAGCTTATCGGTCGGGGCCACAGATACGCAGTATTTT.

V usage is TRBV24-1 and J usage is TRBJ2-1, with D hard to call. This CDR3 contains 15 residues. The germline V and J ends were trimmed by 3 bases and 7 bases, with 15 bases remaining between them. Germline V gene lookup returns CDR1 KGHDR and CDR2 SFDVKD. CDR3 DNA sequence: TGTGCCACCAGTGATCCGACCCGGATATCAAATGAGCAGTTCTTC. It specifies CATSDPTRISNEQFF.

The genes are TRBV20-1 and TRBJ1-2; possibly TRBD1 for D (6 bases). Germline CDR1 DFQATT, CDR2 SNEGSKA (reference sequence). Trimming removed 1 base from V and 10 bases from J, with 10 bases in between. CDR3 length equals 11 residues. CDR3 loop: CSARARTDYTF. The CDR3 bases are TGCAGTGCTAGAGCACGGACAGACTACACCTTC.

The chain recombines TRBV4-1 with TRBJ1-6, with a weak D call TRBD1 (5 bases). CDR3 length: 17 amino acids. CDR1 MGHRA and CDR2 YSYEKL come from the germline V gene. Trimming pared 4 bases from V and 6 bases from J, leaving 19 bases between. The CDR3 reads CASSLRTQGIGNSPLHF. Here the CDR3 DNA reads TGCGCCAGCAGCCTGAGGACACAAGGGATTGGTAATTCACCCCTCCACTTT.

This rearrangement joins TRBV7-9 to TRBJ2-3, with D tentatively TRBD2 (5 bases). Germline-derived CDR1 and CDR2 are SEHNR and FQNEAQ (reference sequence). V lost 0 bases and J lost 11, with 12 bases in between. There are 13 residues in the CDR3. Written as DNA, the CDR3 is TGTGCCAGCAGCTTAGCGGACTCCCTCCTGCAGTATTTT. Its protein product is CASSLADSLLQYF.

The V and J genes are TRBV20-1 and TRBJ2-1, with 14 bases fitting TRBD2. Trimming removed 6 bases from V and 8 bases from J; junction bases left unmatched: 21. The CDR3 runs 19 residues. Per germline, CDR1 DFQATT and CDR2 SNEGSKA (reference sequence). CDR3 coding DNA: TGCAGTGCACCTCCGGGACTAGCGGGAGTGGGGTCAATCTTTCATGAGCAGTTCTTC. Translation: CSAPPGLAGVGSIFHEQFF.

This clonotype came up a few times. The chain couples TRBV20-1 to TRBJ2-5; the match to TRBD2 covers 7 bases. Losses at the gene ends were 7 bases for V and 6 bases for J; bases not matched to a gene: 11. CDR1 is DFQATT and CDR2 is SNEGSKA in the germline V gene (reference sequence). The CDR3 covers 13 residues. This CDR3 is CSVGGWFMKTQYF. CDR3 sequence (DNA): TGCAGTGTGGGAGGGTGGTTCATGAAGACCCAGTACTTC.

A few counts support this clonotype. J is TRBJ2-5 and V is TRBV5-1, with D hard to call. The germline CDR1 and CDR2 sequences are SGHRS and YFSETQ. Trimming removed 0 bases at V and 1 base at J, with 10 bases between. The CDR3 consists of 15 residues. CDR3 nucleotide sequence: TGCGCCAGCAGCTTGGGACGAACCGTCCAAGAGACCCAGTACTTC. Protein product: CASSLGRTVQETQYF.

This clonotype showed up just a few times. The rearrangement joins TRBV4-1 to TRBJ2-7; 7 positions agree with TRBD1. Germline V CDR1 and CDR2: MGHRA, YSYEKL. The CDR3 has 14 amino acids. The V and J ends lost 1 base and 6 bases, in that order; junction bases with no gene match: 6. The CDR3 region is CASSQGQTGVEQYF. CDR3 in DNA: TGCGCCAGCAGCCAAGGGCAAACAGGGGTCGAGCAGTACTTC.

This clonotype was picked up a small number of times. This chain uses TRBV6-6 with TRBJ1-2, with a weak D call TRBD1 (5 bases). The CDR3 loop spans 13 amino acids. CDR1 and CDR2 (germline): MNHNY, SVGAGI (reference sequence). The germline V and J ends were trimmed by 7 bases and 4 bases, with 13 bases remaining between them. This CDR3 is CASTGMGGYGYTF. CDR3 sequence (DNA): TGTGCCAGCACAGGGATGGGAGGCTATGGCTACACCTTC.

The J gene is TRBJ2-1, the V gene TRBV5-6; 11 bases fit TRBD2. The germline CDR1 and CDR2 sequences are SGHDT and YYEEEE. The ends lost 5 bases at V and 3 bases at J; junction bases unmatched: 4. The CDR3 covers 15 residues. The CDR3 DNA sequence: TGTGCCAGCAGGTTCCTAGCGGGGGGCTACAATGAGCAGTTCTTC. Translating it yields CASRFLAGGYNEQFF.

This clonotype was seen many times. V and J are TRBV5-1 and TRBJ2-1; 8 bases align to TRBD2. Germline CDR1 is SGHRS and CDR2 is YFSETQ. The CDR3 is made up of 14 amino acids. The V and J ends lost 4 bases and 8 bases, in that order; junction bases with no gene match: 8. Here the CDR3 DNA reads TGCGCCAGCAGCGGCGGGGGGCCGGTGGATGAGCAGTTCTTC. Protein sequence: CASSGGGPVDEQFF.

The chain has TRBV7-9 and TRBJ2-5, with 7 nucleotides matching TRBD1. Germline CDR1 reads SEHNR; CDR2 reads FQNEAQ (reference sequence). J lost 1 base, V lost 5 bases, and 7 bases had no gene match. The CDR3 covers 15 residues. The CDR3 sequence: CASSTLDRAQETQYF. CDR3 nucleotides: TGTGCCAGCAGCACCCTTGACAGGGCCCAAGAGACCCAGTACTTC. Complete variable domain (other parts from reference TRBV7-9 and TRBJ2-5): DTGVSQNPRHKITKRGQNVTFRCDPISEHNRLYWYRQTLGQGPEFLTYFQNEAQLEKSRLLSDRFSAERPKGSFSTLEIQRTEQGDSAMYLCASSTLDRAQETQYFGPGTRLLVL.

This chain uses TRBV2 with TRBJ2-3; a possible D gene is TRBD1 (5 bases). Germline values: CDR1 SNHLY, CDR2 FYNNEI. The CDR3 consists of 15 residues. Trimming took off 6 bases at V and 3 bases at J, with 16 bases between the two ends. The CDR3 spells CASSATTGRTDTQYF. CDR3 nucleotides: TGTGCCAGCAGCGCAACTACAGGTCGGACAGATACGCAGTATTTT.

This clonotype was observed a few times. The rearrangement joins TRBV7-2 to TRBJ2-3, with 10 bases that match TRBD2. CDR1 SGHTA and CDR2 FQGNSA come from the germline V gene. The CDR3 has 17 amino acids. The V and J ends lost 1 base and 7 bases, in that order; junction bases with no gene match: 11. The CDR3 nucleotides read TGTGCCAGCAGCTTAGATTGGGCTAGCGGGAGTAGGAATACGCAGTATTTT. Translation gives CASSLDWASGSRNTQYF.

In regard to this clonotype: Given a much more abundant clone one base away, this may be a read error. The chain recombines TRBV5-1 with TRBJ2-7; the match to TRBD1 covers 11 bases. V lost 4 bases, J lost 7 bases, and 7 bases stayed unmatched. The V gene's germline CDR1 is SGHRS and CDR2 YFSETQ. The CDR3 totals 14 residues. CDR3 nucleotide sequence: TGCGCCAGCAGCGTGGGACAGGGGGTCGGTGAGCAGTACTTC. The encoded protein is CASSVGQGVGEQYF.

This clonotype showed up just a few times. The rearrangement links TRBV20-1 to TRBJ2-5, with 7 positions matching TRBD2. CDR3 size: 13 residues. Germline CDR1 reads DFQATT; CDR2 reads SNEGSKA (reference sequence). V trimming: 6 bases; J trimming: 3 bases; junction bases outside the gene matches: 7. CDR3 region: CSAIAGLEETQYF. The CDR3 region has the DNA TGCAGTGCAATAGCGGGCCTAGAAGAGACCCAGTACTTC.

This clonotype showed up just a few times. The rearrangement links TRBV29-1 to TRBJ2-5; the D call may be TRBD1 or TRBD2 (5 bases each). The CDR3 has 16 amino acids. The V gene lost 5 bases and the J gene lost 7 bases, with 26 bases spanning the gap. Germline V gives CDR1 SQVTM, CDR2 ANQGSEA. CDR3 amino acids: CSVLGRATEGWGTQYF. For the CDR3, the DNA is TGCAGCGTTCTAGGCAGGGCGACAGAGGGGTGGGGGACCCAGTACTTC.

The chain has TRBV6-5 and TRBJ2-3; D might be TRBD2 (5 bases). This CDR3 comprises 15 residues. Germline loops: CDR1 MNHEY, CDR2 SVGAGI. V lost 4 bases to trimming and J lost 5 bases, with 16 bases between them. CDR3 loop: CASSFDYPRLDTQYF. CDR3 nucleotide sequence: TGTGCCAGCAGTTTCGACTACCCTAGATTAGATACGCAGTATTTT.

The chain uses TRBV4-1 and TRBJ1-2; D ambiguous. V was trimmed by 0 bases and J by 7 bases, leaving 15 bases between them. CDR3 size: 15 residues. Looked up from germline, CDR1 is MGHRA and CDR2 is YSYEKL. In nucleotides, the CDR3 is TGCGCCAGCAGCCAAGAACTGGGGTTATCGGGTGGCTACACCTTC. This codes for CASSQELGLSGGYTF.

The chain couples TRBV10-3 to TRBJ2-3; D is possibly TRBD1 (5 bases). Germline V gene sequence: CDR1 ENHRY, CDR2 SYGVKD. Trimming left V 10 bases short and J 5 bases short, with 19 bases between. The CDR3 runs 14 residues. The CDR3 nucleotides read TGTGCCACCATGATGCACAGGAATAAAGATACGCAGTATTTT. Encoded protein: CATMMHRNKDTQYF.

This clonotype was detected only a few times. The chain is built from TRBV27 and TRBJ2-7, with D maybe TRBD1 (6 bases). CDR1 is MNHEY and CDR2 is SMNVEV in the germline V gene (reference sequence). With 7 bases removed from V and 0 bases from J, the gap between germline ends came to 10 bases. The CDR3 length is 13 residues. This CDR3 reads CASKGVGSYEQYF. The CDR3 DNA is TGTGCCAGCAAGGGGGTCGGCTCCTACGAGCAGTACTTC.

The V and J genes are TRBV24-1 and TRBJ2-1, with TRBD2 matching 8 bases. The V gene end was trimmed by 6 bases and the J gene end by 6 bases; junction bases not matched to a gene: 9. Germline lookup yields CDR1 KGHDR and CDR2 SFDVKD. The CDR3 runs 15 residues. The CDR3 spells CATSSRREGPNEQFF. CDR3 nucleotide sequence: TGTGCCACCAGTAGCCGCCGGGAGGGCCCCAATGAGCAGTTCTTC.

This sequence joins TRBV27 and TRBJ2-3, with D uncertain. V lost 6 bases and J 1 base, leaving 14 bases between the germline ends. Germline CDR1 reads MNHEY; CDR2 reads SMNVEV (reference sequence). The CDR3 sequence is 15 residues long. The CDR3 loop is CASRRNPPGTDTQYF. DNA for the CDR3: TGTGCCAGCAGGCGGAACCCCCCCGGCACAGATACGCAGTATTTT.

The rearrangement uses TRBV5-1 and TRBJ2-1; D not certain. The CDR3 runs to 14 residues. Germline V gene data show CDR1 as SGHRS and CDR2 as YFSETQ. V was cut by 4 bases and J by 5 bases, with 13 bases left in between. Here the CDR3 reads CASSAAGNHNEQFF. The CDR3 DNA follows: TGCGCCAGCAGCGCCGCCGGCAATCACAATGAGCAGTTCTTC.

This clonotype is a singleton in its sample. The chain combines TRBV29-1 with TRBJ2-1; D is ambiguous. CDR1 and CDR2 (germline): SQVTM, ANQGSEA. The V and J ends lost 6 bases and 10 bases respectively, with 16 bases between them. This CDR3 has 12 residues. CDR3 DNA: TGCAGCGTCGAAATAGCTAGGCCGGAGCAGTTCTTC. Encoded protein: CSVEIARPEQFF.